This T cell receptor (beta chain) was sequenced in a study of blood T cell repertoires in COVID-19. Study in general: Whether acute or convalescent, the COVID-19 samples came from the United States, Italy and Spain.

The assay was immunoSEQ multiplex PCR, and TCRdb's table has in-frame clones only and misses some. Of 110,000 to 150,000 clones in the sample, over 75% were seen once. This clone is a singleton in its sample. Sequenced sample: peripheral blood. The clonotype originates from a man between 45 and 60 years old with acute or convalescent COVID-19.

The CDR3 here is CASSLSVLTYEQYF. The CDR3 nucleotides read TGTGCCAGCAGCTTATCGGTCTTAACCTACGAGCAGTACTTC. The gene calls are TRBV7-8 and TRBJ2-7; D gene uncertain. Germline V gene lookup returns CDR1 SGHVS and CDR2 FQNEAQ. CDR3 length: 14 amino acids. V was shortened by 2 bases and J by 2 bases, with 10 bases between the two germline ends.